Each of the 21 T cell receptor beta chains below was sequenced from the same sample in a study of OX40 agonist ivuxolimab in advanced cancers. Data came from immunoSEQ multiplex PCR; TCRdb stores just in-frame clones and leaves some out. The data show about 28,000 clones, around 84% seen once. The sample here was CD4+ or CD8+ T cells sorted from blood, taken in a trial of the OX40 agonist ivuxolimab. The receptors shown here come from an adult with an advanced solid tumor such as melanoma, head and neck, liver or kidney cancer.

This chain links TRBV29-1 with TRBJ2-5; D gene ambiguous. The V gene's germline CDR1 is SQVTM and CDR2 ANQGSEA. This CDR3 is built from 13 residues. Trimming pared 3 bases from V and 1 base from J, leaving 9 bases between. This CDR3 reads CSVDSQSQETQYF. As DNA, the CDR3 is TGCAGCGTTGATTCGCAGAGCCAAGAGACCCAGTACTTC.

This clone has only one observation. The chain is built from TRBV28 and TRBJ1-1; D is unresolved. Trimming left V 6 bases short and J 10 bases short, with 24 bases between. Germline V CDR1 and CDR2: MDHEN, SYDVKM. The CDR3 has 15 amino acids. DNA of the CDR3: TGTGCCAGCAGGCTCCTCGGACGGGCTGAGCTGGGAGCTTTCTTT. As protein: CASRLLGRAELGAFF.

The rearrangement links TRBV7-3 to TRBJ2-2, with a possible D match to TRBD1 (6 bases). The CDR3 is 15 residues long. The germline V gene has CDR1 SGHTA and CDR2 FQGTGA. Trimming stripped 5 bases from V and 6 bases from J, with 16 bases between. CDR3 sequence reads: CASSNKQGHSGELFF. The CDR3 bases are TGTGCCAGCAGCAATAAACAGGGTCACTCCGGGGAGCTGTTTTTT.

The CDR3 DNA reads as TGCAGCGCCCGGACAGCGCACTCCTACGAGCAGTACTTC. Encoded protein: CSARTAHSYEQYF. The chain links TRBV29-1 to TRBJ2-7; a possible D gene is TRBD1 (6 bases). V was shortened by 7 bases and J by 0 bases, with 13 bases between the two germline ends. Germline CDR1 reads SQVTM; CDR2 reads ANQGSEA. CDR3 length equals 13 residues.

This clone came up once. This rearrangement joins TRBV6-5 to TRBJ2-2, with D tentatively TRBD1 or TRBD2 (5 bases each). Germline V CDR1 and CDR2: MNHEY, SVGAGI. V lost 4 bases to trimming and J lost 6 bases, with 6 bases between them. The CDR3 extends over 12 amino acids. The CDR3 DNA reads TGTGCCAGCAGTTTGGGGGCCGGGGAGCTGTTTTTT. Protein: CASSLGAGELFF.

This clone was seen only once. J is TRBJ2-1 and V is TRBV9, with 9 bases matching TRBD1. The germline gives CDR1 SGDLS, CDR2 YYNGEE. V was pared by 0 bases and J by 0 bases, with 7 bases of the junction left unmatched. The CDR3 consists of 18 residues. The CDR3 DNA follows: TGTGCCAGCAGCGTAGCGTGGGGGACAGGGTCCTCCTACAATGAGCAGTTCTTC. This encodes CASSVAWGTGSSYNEQFF.

This clone was picked up a small number of times. This chain uses TRBV4-1 with TRBJ2-7; weak D call: TRBD1 (6 bases). With 8 bases removed from V and 7 bases from J, the gap between germline ends came to 21 bases. This CDR3 comprises 14 residues. Germline CDR1 is MGHRA and CDR2 is YSYEKL. CDR3 sequence (DNA): TGCGCCAGCTCTTTATGGGGGCCTACGGAAGAGCAGTACTTC. Protein: CASSLWGPTEEQYF.

V and J are TRBV7-6 and TRBJ2-3; D gene ambiguous. V lost 0 bases and J lost 0, with 13 bases in between. The CDR3 runs to 17 residues. Germline V gene sequence: CDR1 SGHVS, CDR2 FNYEAQ. The CDR3 DNA reads TGTGCCAGCAGCTTAGCGGTTCTGACCCAGAGCACAGATACGCAGTATTTT. This sequence encodes CASSLAVLTQSTDTQYF.

The chain carries TRBV5-1 and TRBJ2-2; the D gene is possibly TRBD1 (5 bases). CDR3 length: 15 residues. Germline CDR1 and CDR2: SGHRS and YFSETQ. Trimming shortened V by 1 base and J by 1 base, and 8 bases separated the two germline ends. The CDR3 DNA is TGCGCCAGCAGCTTGTTAACAGGGAACACCGGGGAGCTGTTTTTT. Protein sequence: CASSLLTGNTGELFF. Looking up the rest from reference TRBV5-1 and TRBJ2-2 gives the full variable domain: KAGVTQTPRYLIKTRGQQVTLSCSPISGHRSVSWYQQTPGQGLQFLFEYFSETQRNKGNFPGRFSGRQFSNSRSEMNVSTLELGDSALYLCASSLLTGNTGELFFGEGSRLTVL.

The V gene is TRBV10-3, the J gene TRBJ2-3; D is uncertain. With 0 bases removed from V and 2 bases from J, the gap between germline ends came to 9 bases. This CDR3 comprises 15 residues. From germline, CDR1 is ENHRY and CDR2 SYGVKD. CDR3 region: CAISESNLYTDTQYF. CDR3 in DNA: TGTGCCATCAGTGAGTCGAATCTATACACAGATACGCAGTATTTT.

The rearrangement links TRBV5-7 to TRBJ2-5; D remains unclear. TRBV5-7 is an ORF; its function is uncertain. V was clipped by 0 bases and J by 2 bases, with 8 bases between them. The CDR3 spans 14 residues. CDR3 sequence reads: CASSLDREQETQYF. DNA for the CDR3: TGTGCCAGCAGCTTGGATCGAGAACAAGAGACCCAGTACTTC.

The CDR3: CASSLDGGTLNSPLHF. The CDR3 nucleotides are TGCGCCAGCAGCTTGGACGGGGGGACTCTCAATTCACCCCTCCACTTT. This chain links TRBV5-1 with TRBJ1-6, with a weak D call TRBD1 (5 bases). The CDR3 runs to 16 residues. Germline assignment: CDR1 SGHRS and CDR2 YFSETQ. Trimming removed 0 bases at V and 7 bases at J, with 14 bases between. Drawing the rest from reference TRBV5-1 and TRBJ1-6, the complete variable domain is KAGVTQTPRYLIKTRGQQVTLSCSPISGHRSVSWYQQTPGQGLQFLFEYFSETQRNKGNFPGRFSGRQFSNSRSEMNVSTLELGDSALYLCASSLDGGTLNSPLHFGNGTRLTVT.

The chain links TRBV13 to TRBJ2-7; TRBD2 might be the D (7 bases). V lost 5 bases and J lost 2, with 13 bases in between. The germline V gene has CDR1 PRHDT and CDR2 FYEKMQ (reference sequence). The CDR3 consists of 14 residues. CDR3 DNA: TGTGCCAGCAGCCCCTGGGGGGGCACCTACGAGCAGTACTTC. Protein product: CASSPWGGTYEQYF.

Regarding this clone: This CDR3 is also generated by other DNA sequences in the sample. CDR3 DNA: TGTGCCAGCAGTTTATTGGGGAATCAGCCCCAGCATTTT. Translation: CASSLLGNQPQHF. The chain uses TRBV27 and TRBJ1-5; D not certain. The CDR3 is 13 residues long. CDR1 and CDR2 (germline): MNHEY, SMNVEV (reference sequence). V was trimmed by 1 base and J by 4 bases, leaving 5 bases between them.

This chain connects TRBV27 to TRBJ1-2; D unclear. Trimming pared 4 bases from V and 4 bases from J, leaving 10 bases between. The CDR3 runs to 13 residues. Germline V CDR1 and CDR2: MNHEY, SMNVEV (reference sequence). CDR3 in amino acids: CASSSGSGYGYTF. Here the CDR3 DNA reads TGTGCCAGCAGTTCGGGATCGGGCTATGGCTACACCTTC.

The genes are TRBV6-6 and TRBJ2-2; D unclear. The CDR3 has 14 residues. Germline assignment: CDR1 MNHNY and CDR2 SVGAGI (reference sequence). V was pared by 3 bases and J by 4 bases, with 9 bases between. CDR3 sequence: CASSYSTTTGELFF. The CDR3 coding sequence is TGTGCCAGCAGTTATTCGACGACCACCGGGGAGCTGTTTTTT.

This chain uses TRBV19 with TRBJ1-5; 7 bases align to TRBD1. This CDR3 has 15 amino acids. J was trimmed by 6 bases and V by 0 bases; bases with no gene match: 5. The germline V gene encodes CDR1 LNHDA and CDR2 SQIVND (reference sequence). CDR3 amino acids: CASSIDTGEIQPQHF. In DNA form, the CDR3 reads TGTGCCAGTAGTATAGATACAGGGGAGATTCAGCCCCAGCATTTT.

The chain joins TRBV11-2 to TRBJ2-3; TRBD1 is a possible D gene (5 bases). Trimming took off 5 bases at V and 4 bases at J, with 10 bases between the two ends. Germline values: CDR1 SGHAT, CDR2 FQNNGV. CDR3 length: 13 residues. The CDR3, as DNA: TGTGCCAGCAGCCAAGGGGCCCCAGATACGCAGTATTTT. As protein: CASSQGAPDTQYF.

This rearrangement joins TRBV29-1 to TRBJ1-2; 7 positions agree with TRBD1. Trimming cost V 0 bases and J 1 base; bases outside gene matches: 5. The CDR3 is 15 amino acids. Germline assignment: CDR1 SQVTM and CDR2 ANQGSEA. The CDR3 here is CSVEERGQLNYGYTF. CDR3 nucleotides: TGCAGCGTTGAAGAGAGGGGACAGCTTAACTATGGCTACACCTTC.

This rearrangement joins TRBV4-1 to TRBJ2-7; D perhaps matches TRBD1 (6 bases). Trimming took off 4 bases at V and 2 bases at J, with 9 bases between the two ends. The CDR3 is 13 residues long. Germline V gene sequence: CDR1 MGHRA, CDR2 YSYEKL. The CDR3 DNA follows: TGCGCCAGCAGCCGGACAGTGACCTACGAGCAGTACTTC. Translated, it gives CASSRTVTYEQYF.

V gene TRBV4-1 combines with J gene TRBJ2-3; 8 bases agree with TRBD2. This CDR3 spans 15 amino acids. Germline V gene lookup returns CDR1 MGHRA and CDR2 YSYEKL. V lost 4 bases and J lost 2; bases outside the gene matches: 5. The CDR3 protein is CASSPSGSYTDTQYF. The CDR3 DNA reads as TGCGCCAGCAGCCCGAGCGGGAGCTACACAGATACGCAGTATTTT.